The 31 T cell receptor beta chains given below trace back to one sample, sequenced in a study of T cell responses to AZD1222 COVID-19 vaccine. Profiled with immunoSEQ multiplex PCR; TCRdb holds only in-frame clones, not every one. The sample includes about 110,000 clones, 70% to 90% of them seen just once. Here the sequenced sample was peripheral blood, taken on day 0 of AZD1222 vaccination. These receptors were collected from an adult in good health.

This sequence joins TRBV3-1 (or the pseudogene TRBV3-2) and TRBJ2-7; 8 bases agree with TRBD1. The junction had 4 bases not matched to a gene; V was cut back by 3 bases and J by 0 bases. In germline, CDR1 is LGHDT, CDR2 YNNKEL (reference sequence). The CDR3 sequence is 15 residues long. CDR3 protein: CASSQGQATSYEQYF. The CDR3 region has the DNA TGTGCCAGCAGCCAGGGACAGGCTACCTCCTACGAGCAGTACTTC.

This chain connects TRBV7-6 to TRBJ2-7; 8 positions match TRBD1. In germline, CDR1 is SGHVS, CDR2 FNYEAQ. The CDR3 runs to 13 residues. V shed 5 bases and J 3 bases; nucleotides not matched to a gene: 3. CDR3 DNA sequence: TGTGCCAGCAGCAGTACAGGGGGCTACGAGCAGTACTTC. Its translation is CASSSTGGYEQYF.

In its sample, this clone was seen a few times. The chain carries TRBV2 and TRBJ2-7; 9 bases are shared with TRBD2. Unmatched junction bases numbered 2, after V lost 1 base and J lost 1 base. The CDR3 runs to 15 residues. CDR1 SNHLY and CDR2 FYNNEI come from the germline V gene. This CDR3 reads CASSEGLAVSYEQYF. The CDR3, as DNA: TGTGCCAGCAGTGAAGGACTAGCGGTATCCTACGAGCAGTACTTC. The whole variable domain, filled in from reference TRBV2 and TRBJ2-7, reads EPEVTQTPSHQVTQMGQEVILRCVPISNHLYFYWYRQILGQKVEFLVSFYNNEISEKSEIFDDQFSVERPDGSNFTLKIRSTKLEDSAMYFCASSEGLAVSYEQYFGPGTRLTVT.

The rearrangement links TRBV9 to TRBJ2-2; a weak D match, TRBD1 (5 bases). This CDR3 is built from 16 residues. The germline CDR1 and CDR2 sequences are SGDLS and YYNGEE. Trimming pared 6 bases from V and 2 bases from J, leaving 17 bases between. The CDR3 DNA reads as TGTGCCAGCACCTCATCCACGGACACTAACACCGGGGAGCTGTTTTTT. Protein sequence: CASTSSTDTNTGELFF.

This sequence joins TRBV19 and TRBJ2-3, with no clear D. Germline CDR1 LNHDA, CDR2 SQIVND (reference sequence). V was clipped by 4 bases and J by 2 bases, with 4 bases between them. This CDR3 spans 12 amino acids. Here the CDR3 reads CASSTNTDTQYF. CDR3 nucleotides: TGTGCCAGTAGTACGAACACAGATACGCAGTATTTT.

V usage is TRBV28 and J usage is TRBJ2-7; no clear D. V shed 6 bases and J shed 6 bases, with 12 bases lying between them. Germline V CDR1 and CDR2: MDHEN, SYDVKM. This CDR3 spans 12 amino acids. The DNA of the CDR3 is TGTGCCAGCAGCTTAACCAGCTCCGAGCAGTACTTC. Amino acid sequence: CASSLTSSEQYF.

This chain links TRBV7-9 with TRBJ1-1, with a weak D call TRBD1 (6 bases). The length of the CDR3 is 14 residues. Between the trimmed V and J ends, which lost 3 bases and 5 bases, there was a span of 13 bases. Germline CDR1 reads SEHNR; CDR2 reads FQNEAQ (reference sequence). The CDR3 here is CASSFGDIWTEAFF. The CDR3 nucleotides read TGTGCCAGCAGCTTCGGGGACATCTGGACTGAAGCTTTCTTT. The variable domain in full, completed from reference TRBV7-9 and TRBJ1-1, reads DTGVSQNPRHKITKRGQNVTFRCDPISEHNRLYWYRQTLGQGPEFLTYFQNEAQLEKSRLLSDRFSAERPKGSFSTLEIQRTEQGDSAMYLCASSFGDIWTEAFFGQGTRLTVV.

J is TRBJ1-4 and V is TRBV30; TRBD1 might be the D (6 bases). CDR1 GTSNPN and CDR2 SVGIG come from the germline V gene (reference sequence). CDR3 length: 15 amino acids. The germline V and J ends were trimmed by 3 bases and 10 bases, with 21 bases remaining between them. The DNA of the CDR3 is TGTGCCTGGAGCCTCGGAGGGGGGGAGTCGGCAAAACTGTTTTTT. This gives the protein CAWSLGGGESAKLFF.

This sequence joins TRBV11-3 and TRBJ2-3; unclear D gene. Per the germline V gene, CDR1 is SGHNT and CDR2 is YENEEA. Trimming cost V 1 base and J 1 base, with 0 bases left between them. CDR3 size: 12 residues. The CDR3 DNA sequence: TGTGCCAGCAGCTTAGGCACAGATACGCAGTATTTT. Amino acids: CASSLGTDTQYF. Using reference TRBV11-3 and TRBJ2-3 for the parts outside the CDR3, the full variable domain is EAGVVQSPRYKIIEKKQPVAFWCNPISGHNTLYWYLQNLGQGPELLIRYENEEAVDDSQLPKDRFSAERLKGVDSTLKIQPAELGDSAVYLCASSLGTDTQYFGPGTRLTVL.

V and J are TRBV4-3 and TRBJ1-5; 7 bases align to TRBD1. The CDR3 is 15 amino acids. Germline CDR1 reads LGHNA; CDR2 reads YSLEER. J was trimmed by 5 bases and V by 0 bases; bases with no gene match: 4. This CDR3 reads CASSQDIGGDQPQHF. In DNA, the CDR3 is TGCGCCAGCAGCCAAGATATAGGGGGCGATCAGCCCCAGCATTTT.

The chain carries TRBV6-2 or TRBV6-3 and TRBJ2-5; D possibly corresponds to TRBD1 (6 bases). CDR3 length: 17 residues. The V end lost 2 bases, the J end lost 2 bases, and 18 bases lay between the germline ends. Germline V CDR1 and CDR2: MNHEY, SVGEGT. The CDR3 loop reads CASSYRRGQPRQETQYF. The CDR3 DNA reads as TGTGCCAGCAGTTACCGACGAGGACAGCCGCGACAAGAGACCCAGTACTTC.

The V call is TRBV28, the J call TRBJ2-7; no firm D call. The germline V gene encodes CDR1 MDHEN and CDR2 SYDVKM. This CDR3 has 12 amino acids. V lost 6 bases to trimming and J lost 5 bases, with 11 bases between them. The CDR3 nucleotides are TGTGCCAGCAGAAGGTTGGTTGACGAGCAGTACTTC. Amino acid sequence: CASRRLVDEQYF.

The chain is built from TRBV19 and TRBJ1-2, with no clear D. Trimming left V 7 bases short and J 2 bases short, with 17 bases between. The CDR3 has 15 residues. Looked up from germline, CDR1 is LNHDA and CDR2 is SQIVND (reference sequence). As DNA, the CDR3 is TGTGCCAGTAAAATCTCTGGGGAACAGAACTATGGCTACACCTTC. Its protein product is CASKISGEQNYGYTF.

The V and J genes are TRBV5-8 and TRBJ2-3; 10 nucleotides agree with TRBD2. The V and J ends lost 2 bases and 1 base, in that order; junction bases with no gene match: 1. Germline V lookup: CDR1 SGHTS, CDR2 YDEGEE. CDR3 length equals 15 residues. The CDR3 DNA sequence: TGTGCCAGCAGCTTCGGACTAGCGGGCACAGATACGCAGTATTTT. This codes for CASSFGLAGTDTQYF.

V gene TRBV4-3 combines with J gene TRBJ2-7; tentatively, D is TRBD1 (5 bases). The V gene lost 3 bases and the J gene lost 2 bases, with 14 bases spanning the gap. The CDR3 spans 15 residues. Germline CDR1 LGHNA, CDR2 YSLEER. DNA for the CDR3: TGCGCCAGCAGCCAGGAAATAGGGGTGACCTACGAGCAGTACTTC. It codes for CASSQEIGVTYEQYF.

The chain carries TRBV4-1 and TRBJ2-1; a possible D gene is TRBD1 (6 bases). This CDR3 region has 15 residues. The germline CDR1 and CDR2 sequences are MGHRA and YSYEKL. The V end lost 4 bases, the J end lost 3 bases, and 13 bases lay between the germline ends. As DNA, the CDR3 is TGCGCCAGCAGCCTTTCAGGGGATGTCTACAATGAGCAGTTCTTC. Amino acid sequence: CASSLSGDVYNEQFF.

The chain uses TRBV5-1 and TRBJ2-1; TRBD1 matches 9 bases. This CDR3 is 14 amino acids long. The germline V gene encodes CDR1 SGHRS and CDR2 YFSETQ. After removal of 4 bases from V and 5 bases from J, the junction contained 4 bases not matched to a gene. The CDR3 here is CASSPRQGDNEQFF. The CDR3 region has the DNA TGCGCCAGCAGCCCACGACAGGGGGACAATGAGCAGTTCTTC.

The V call is TRBV6-2 or TRBV6-3, the J call TRBJ2-7; D may be TRBD1 (6 bases). The CDR3 has 15 amino acids. The V end lost 6 bases, the J end lost 0 bases, and 15 bases lay between the germline ends. In germline, CDR1 is MNHEY, CDR2 SVGEGT. The CDR3, as DNA: TGTGCCAGCAGCCGAACGGACAGACTCTCCTACGAGCAGTACTTC. It yields the protein CASSRTDRLSYEQYF.

The CDR3 here is CASSEAWQTNQPQHF. The CDR3 DNA follows: TGTGCCAGCAGTGAAGCGTGGCAGACAAATCAGCCCCAGCATTTT. The V call is TRBV6-1, the J call TRBJ1-5, with no clear D. Trimming left V 0 bases short and J 4 bases short, with 10 bases between. This CDR3 has 15 residues. From germline, CDR1 is MNHNS and CDR2 SASEGT.

This chain uses TRBV7-2 with TRBJ1-2; D gene unclear. The CDR3 sequence is 12 residues long. Trimming removed 1 base from V and 4 bases from J, with 4 bases in between. Germline CDR1 SGHTA, CDR2 FQGNSA. CDR3 protein: CASSLEGYGYTF. For the CDR3, the DNA is TGTGCCAGCAGCTTAGAGGGCTATGGCTACACCTTC. Combining the CDR3 with reference TRBV7-2 and TRBJ1-2 gives the whole variable domain GAGVSQSPSNKVTEKGKDVELRCDPISGHTALYWYRQSLGQGLEFLIYFQGNSAPDKSGLPSDRFSAERTGGSVSTLTIQRTQQEDSAVYLCASSLEGYGYTFGSGTRLTVV.

The J gene is TRBJ2-7, the V gene TRBV24-1; D not resolved. V shed 2 bases and J shed 1 base, with 8 bases lying between them. Germline CDR1 and CDR2: KGHDR and SFDVKD. CDR3 length: 14 residues. The CDR3 spells CATSDSWRSYEQYF. CDR3 DNA sequence: TGTGCCACCAGTGATTCTTGGCGTTCCTACGAGCAGTACTTC.

The chain is built from TRBV24-1 and TRBJ1-2; tentatively, D is TRBD1 (5 bases). Germline assignment: CDR1 KGHDR and CDR2 SFDVKD. V was shortened by 4 bases and J by 5 bases, with 19 bases between the two germline ends. This CDR3 spans 16 amino acids. The CDR3 region has the DNA TGTGCCACCAGTGACGCGGCCTCAGGGACTGGATATGGCTACACCTTC. This gives the protein CATSDAASGTGYGYTF.

This chain uses TRBV5-6 with TRBJ2-7; D is unclear. From germline, CDR1 is SGHDT and CDR2 YYEEEE. The CDR3 runs to 12 residues. The ends were cut back, 4 bases at V and 4 bases at J, with 9 bases in the middle. The CDR3 region has the DNA TGTGCCAGCAGCCCTGACGGGTACGAGCAGTACTTC. Protein: CASSPDGYEQYF.

This chain connects TRBV2 to TRBJ1-5; D gene unclear. V was shortened by 3 bases and J by 7 bases, with 13 bases between the two germline ends. The CDR3 loop spans 14 amino acids. Germline values: CDR1 SNHLY, CDR2 FYNNEI. CDR3 coding DNA: TGTGCCAGCAGTGAGACCCTCCCGGACCAGCCCCAGCATTTT. Translating gives CASSETLPDQPQHF.

V usage is TRBV15 and J usage is TRBJ2-7; 11 bases are shared with TRBD2. V lost 5 bases, J lost 3 bases, and 3 bases stayed unmatched. CDR3 length: 14 amino acids. CDR1 and CDR2 from the germline V gene are LNHNV and YYDKDF (reference sequence). As DNA, the CDR3 is TGTGCCACCAGCGTAACTAGCGGGAGCTACGAGCAGTACTTC. It translates to CATSVTSGSYEQYF.

This chain joins TRBV3-1 (or the pseudogene TRBV3-2) and TRBJ2-3; D remains ambiguous. Germline-derived CDR1 and CDR2 are LGHDT and YNNKEL (reference sequence). The CDR3 runs to 22 residues. Trimming removed 0 bases from V and 0 bases from J, with 28 bases in between. CDR3 nucleotide sequence: TGTGCCAGCAGCCAAGATCGAGCAGTGGGCAGCCCCCGAAACGCCAGCACAGATACGCAGTATTTT. Its translation is CASSQDRAVGSPRNASTDTQYF.

V is TRBV27 and J is TRBJ1-4, with TRBD1 matching over 7 bases. The length of the CDR3 is 14 residues. V trimming: 5 bases; J trimming: 8 bases; junction bases outside the gene matches: 8. CDR1 and CDR2 from the germline V gene are MNHEY and SMNVEV (reference sequence). CDR3 in DNA: TGTGCCAGCAGTCTCAAGAGACAGGGCGAAAAACTGTTTTTT. Translated, it gives CASSLKRQGEKLFF. Supplemented by reference TRBV27 and TRBJ1-4, the full variable domain reads EAQVTQNPRYLITVTGKKLTVTCSQNMNHEYMSWYRQDPGLGLRQIYYSMNVEVTDKGDVPEGYKVSRKEKRNFPLILESPSPNQTSLYFCASSLKRQGEKLFFGSGTQLSVL.

The chain joins TRBV9 to TRBJ1-4; D gene unclear. The CDR3 has 14 amino acids. With 4 bases removed from V and 4 bases from J, the gap between germline ends came to 11 bases. Germline V gene sequence: CDR1 SGDLS, CDR2 YYNGEE. The CDR3 DNA sequence: TGTGCCAGCAGCACCCTTGTTAGTAATGAAAAACTGTTTTTT. It codes for CASSTLVSNEKLFF.

V and J are TRBV6-5 and TRBJ2-1; 7 positions match TRBD1. The CDR3 extends over 16 amino acids. The germline V gene encodes CDR1 MNHEY and CDR2 SVGAGI. V lost 0 bases, J lost 6 bases, and 8 bases stayed unmatched. CDR3 region: CASSYSTRGPFNEQFF. DNA of the CDR3: TGTGCCAGCAGTTACTCGACGAGGGGGCCGTTCAATGAGCAGTTCTTC.

The V gene is TRBV5-4, the J gene TRBJ2-1; the match to TRBD2 covers 7 bases. The CDR3 length is 15 residues. With 3 bases clipped from V and 6 bases from J, the junction kept 9 bases outside the gene matches. CDR1 is SGHNT, CDR2 YYREEE, per germline (reference sequence). As DNA, the CDR3 is TGTGCCAGCAGCTCGGGACTACCATCTTCCAATGAGCAGTTCTTC. Protein sequence: CASSSGLPSSNEQFF.

The J gene is TRBJ1-2, the V gene TRBV3-1 (or the pseudogene TRBV3-2); 7 bases map to TRBD1. The V and J ends lost 3 bases and 4 bases, in that order; junction bases with no gene match: 11. The CDR3 runs to 16 residues. Germline V gene data show CDR1 as LGHDT and CDR2 as YNNKEL (reference sequence). CDR3 DNA: TGTGCCAGCAGCCAGGACAGGACACTCCAACCCTATGGCTACACCTTC. Its translation: CASSQDRTLQPYGYTF.